The 25 T cell receptor beta chains below all came from one sample that was sequenced in a study of blood T cell repertoires in COVID-19. Clones were sequenced by immunoSEQ multiplex PCR, and TCRdb holds only the in-frame ones, with some missing. The table has 200,000 to 250,000 clones, 70% to 90% seen once. Material: peripheral blood. The receptors derive from a woman aged 70-85 years with COVID-19, enrolled during active disease.

The CDR3 DNA reads TGTGCCAGCAGCAAAGTCGGCAGGGGCCGCCCTTTACCCTACGAGCAGTACTTC. Its protein is CASSKVGRGRPLPYEQYF. The rearrangement uses TRBV21-1 and TRBJ2-7; the D call in the table, TRBD1, was not verified against the DNA. TRBV21-1 is reported as a pseudogene. The CDR3 has 18 amino acids.

V and J are TRBV4-3 and TRBJ1-2; TRBD1 aligns across 10 bases. The CDR3 is made up of 16 amino acids. V gave up 2 bases and J gave up 6 bases; unmatched junction bases: 9. Per germline, CDR1 LGHNA and CDR2 YSLEER. CDR3 amino acids: CASSQSPGQGRHGYTF. CDR3 DNA: TGCGCCAGCAGCCAAAGCCCGGGACAGGGGCGTCATGGCTACACCTTC.

The rearrangement joins TRBV7-2 to TRBJ1-5, with 7 positions matching TRBD1. Germline assignment: CDR1 SGHTA and CDR2 FQGNSA. The CDR3 is made up of 15 amino acids. J was trimmed by 5 bases and V by 3 bases; bases with no gene match: 7. CDR3 bases: TGTGCCAGCAGCTTCATTGTAACAGGGGATCAGCCCCAGCATTTT. Amino acid sequence: CASSFIVTGDQPQHF.

This chain connects TRBV19 to TRBJ2-5; TRBD2 aligns across 12 bases. Germline V gene data show CDR1 as LNHDA and CDR2 as SQIVND (reference sequence). Losses at the gene ends were 4 bases for V and 3 bases for J; bases not matched to a gene: 0. The CDR3 is made up of 14 amino acids. In DNA, the CDR3 is TGTGCCAGTAGTAGACTAGCGGGGGAAGAGACCCAGTACTTC. This gives the protein CASSRLAGEETQYF.

The rearrangement links TRBV19 to TRBJ1-2, with D perhaps TRBD1 (6 bases). V was shortened by 5 bases and J by 0 bases, with 13 bases between the two germline ends. This CDR3 is built from 15 residues. Germline V gene sequence: CDR1 LNHDA, CDR2 SQIVND (reference sequence). The CDR3 DNA sequence: TGTGCCAGTAGTGCGGACAGTCCATCTAACTATGGCTACACCTTC. As protein: CASSADSPSNYGYTF.

The genes are TRBV10-2 and TRBJ2-3; no clear D gene. The V end was cut by 1 base, the J end by 7 bases, with 3 bases between. Germline CDR1 WSHSY, CDR2 SAAADI. The CDR3 has 11 residues. The CDR3 spells CASSEFNTQYF. DNA for the CDR3: TGCGCCAGCAGTGAGTTCAATACGCAGTATTTT.

The rearrangement uses TRBV3-1 (or the pseudogene TRBV3-2) and TRBJ1-2, with a possible D match to TRBD1 (6 bases). Germline CDR1 and CDR2: LGHDT and YNNKEL (reference sequence). With 5 bases removed from V and 4 bases from J, the gap between germline ends came to 17 bases. CDR3 length: 15 residues. CDR3 sequence reads: CASSKLDSNFYGYTF. In DNA form, the CDR3 reads TGTGCCAGCAGCAAGCTGGACAGTAATTTCTATGGCTACACCTTC.

In its sample, this clone was seen a few times. V usage is TRBV29-1 and J usage is TRBJ1-2, with a possible D match to TRBD1 (6 bases). The CDR3 length is 13 residues. Germline V gives CDR1 SQVTM, CDR2 ANQGSEA. Trimming took off 6 bases at V and 8 bases at J, with 19 bases between the two ends. The chain's CDR3 is CSVGLKQGVGYTF. The DNA for the CDR3 is TGCAGCGTCGGCCTCAAACAGGGCGTGGGCTACACCTTC.

The rearrangement joins TRBV4-2 to TRBJ1-2; 7 nucleotides match TRBD1. This CDR3 contains 16 residues. Germline V lookup: CDR1 LGHNA, CDR2 YNFKEQ. After removal of 2 bases from V and 7 bases from J, the junction contained 13 bases not matched to a gene. This CDR3 is CASSQQQGEVFSGYTF. The CDR3 coding sequence is TGTGCCAGCAGCCAACAGCAGGGGGAGGTCTTCAGTGGCTACACCTTC.

The table lists this clone with a few counts. The chain is built from TRBV16 and TRBJ1-2, with TRBD1 identical over 7 bases. Germline-derived CDR1 and CDR2 are KGHSY and FQNENV. After removal of 6 bases from V and 1 base from J, the junction contained 2 bases not matched to a gene. CDR3 length: 13 amino acids. The CDR3 is CASSRDSNYGYTF. Here the CDR3 DNA reads TGTGCCAGCAGTCGGGACAGTAACTATGGCTACACCTTC.

The V call is TRBV30, the J call TRBJ1-6; D is uncertain. V was shortened by 6 bases and J by 12 bases, with 12 bases between the two germline ends. CDR3 length equals 11 residues. The germline gives CDR1 GTSNPN, CDR2 SVGIG (reference sequence). The CDR3 sequence is CACGVTKPLHF. DNA for the CDR3: TGTGCCTGCGGAGTTACAAAACCCCTCCACTTT.

The chain carries TRBV27 and TRBJ2-2; 9 positions agree with TRBD2. Germline CDR1 and CDR2: MNHEY and SMNVEV (reference sequence). The CDR3 is 17 amino acids. Germline trimming cut 8 bases from V and 2 bases from J; bases unmatched to any gene: 12. The CDR3: CASSLRAGGINTGELFF. The CDR3 DNA reads as TGTGCCAGCTCCCTTCGAGCGGGAGGCATTAACACCGGGGAGCTGTTTTTT.

The chain has TRBV4-3 and TRBJ2-1; 7 bases align to TRBD2. The CDR3 sequence is 19 residues long. Germline CDR1 is LGHNA and CDR2 is YSLEER. Trimming took 0 bases from V and 8 from J; bases not matched to a gene: 19. The CDR3 DNA follows: TGCGCCAGCAGCCAAGATCTTTCTGTTGTGGGAGGGCTTATCGATGAGCAGTTCTTC. This sequence encodes CASSQDLSVVGGLIDEQFF.

This clone was seen more than once but under ten times. The J gene is TRBJ1-6, the V gene TRBV27, with 7 bases lining up with TRBD1. CDR3 size: 16 residues. Germline V CDR1 and CDR2: MNHEY, SMNVEV (reference sequence). V lost 5 bases to trimming and J lost 5 bases; unmatched junction nucleotides: 9. CDR3 bases: TGTGCCAGCAGTAAAACAGGGGCCACTAATAATTCACCCCTCCACTTT. Translating it yields CASSKTGATNNSPLHF.

The chain is built from TRBV7-2 and TRBJ2-5; 12 bases are shared with TRBD2. Germline CDR1 and CDR2: SGHTA and FQGNSA. V lost 5 bases and J lost 5; bases outside the gene matches: 6. The CDR3 consists of 15 residues. The CDR3 DNA is TGTGCCAGCAGCCCTAGCGGGGGGGCGTGGGAGACCCAGTACTTC. Protein: CASSPSGGAWETQYF.

The chain has TRBV18 and TRBJ1-3; 9 nucleotides match TRBD1. From germline, CDR1 is KGHSH and CDR2 LQKENI. Trimming at V came to 2 bases and at J to 2 bases, leaving 4 bases not matched to a gene. CDR3 size: 16 residues. The DNA for the CDR3 is TGTGCCAGCTCACCAGTCACAGGGGGCCCTGGAAACACCATATATTTT. Translation: CASSPVTGGPGNTIYF.

The rearrangement links TRBV19 to TRBJ2-3, with 16 nucleotides matching TRBD2. J lost 5 bases, V lost 4 bases, and 6 bases had no gene match. This CDR3 has 17 amino acids. Germline V gene sequence: CDR1 LNHDA, CDR2 SQIVND (reference sequence). CDR3 protein: CASSSGTSGGAVDTQYF. The CDR3 DNA reads as TGTGCCAGTAGTAGCGGGACTAGCGGGGGGGCCGTAGATACGCAGTATTTT.

This clone was seen once. The chain recombines TRBV6-2 or TRBV6-3 with TRBJ1-5; TRBD1 matches at 7 bases. This CDR3 is built from 14 residues. The germline V gene encodes CDR1 MNHEY and CDR2 SVGEGT. The ends lost 2 bases at V and 6 bases at J; junction bases unmatched: 4. CDR3 loop: CASSYTGAPQPQHF. CDR3 DNA sequence: TGTGCCAGCAGTTACACAGGGGCCCCTCAGCCCCAGCATTTT.

This sequence joins TRBV5-4 and TRBJ2-3; perhaps TRBD2 as D (6 bases). The V end was cut by 4 bases, the J end by 2 bases, with 23 bases between. There are 18 residues in the CDR3. Looked up from germline, CDR1 is SGHNT and CDR2 is YYREEE (reference sequence). In DNA, the CDR3 is TGTGCCAGCAGCGCCGGGGAGGTACCCACCAGCCCCACAGATACGCAGTATTTT. Protein: CASSAGEVPTSPTDTQYF. Complete variable domain (other parts from reference TRBV5-4 and TRBJ2-3): ETGVTQSPTHLIKTRGQQVTLRCSSQSGHNTVSWYQQALGQGPQFIFQYYREEENGRGNFPPRFSGLQFPNYSSELNVNALELDDSALYLCASSAGEVPTSPTDTQYFGPGTRLTVL.

As regards this clone: At the DNA level, this CDR3 is encoded by other sequences in the same sample as well. V and J are TRBV5-1 and TRBJ1-1, with D maybe TRBD1 (5 bases). The CDR3 loop spans 14 amino acids. With 4 bases removed from V and 1 base from J, the gap between germline ends came to 11 bases. The germline V gene has CDR1 SGHRS and CDR2 YFSETQ. CDR3 sequence: CASSLDSRNTEAFF. The CDR3 DNA is TGCGCCAGCAGCCTAGACAGTAGGAACACTGAAGCTTTCTTT.

The rearrangement links TRBV14 to TRBJ2-4; D is possibly TRBD1 (6 bases). This CDR3 is built from 13 residues. The ends were cut back, 4 bases at V and 7 bases at J, with 11 bases in the middle. Germline CDR1 reads SGHDN; CDR2 reads FVKESK. The CDR3 sequence is CASSRTEWNIQYF. The CDR3 bases are TGTGCCAGCAGCCGGACAGAGTGGAACATTCAGTACTTC.

The rearrangement links TRBV11-2 to TRBJ2-7, with TRBD2 matching 7 bases. Germline CDR1 is SGHAT and CDR2 is FQNNGV. The V segment lost 0 bases and the J segment 4 bases; nucleotides outside the gene matches: 3. The CDR3 spans 14 residues. The CDR3 DNA reads TGTGCCAGCAGCTTAGAGGGCGGGAGATACGAGCAGTACTTC. Its translation is CASSLEGGRYEQYF.

This clone was counted only a few times. The genes are TRBV7-2 and TRBJ2-3; 12 positions agree with TRBD2. Germline trimming cut 5 bases from V and 5 bases from J; bases unmatched to any gene: 8. The CDR3 has 16 amino acids. Germline V lookup: CDR1 SGHTA, CDR2 FQGNSA. In DNA, the CDR3 is TGTGCCAGCAGCCCCCTCGCTAGCGGGAGGGTAGATACGCAGTATTTT. Translated, it gives CASSPLASGRVDTQYF.

This clone was seen only a few times. This sequence joins TRBV3-1 (or the pseudogene TRBV3-2) and TRBJ1-2; D not resolved. Trimming took 0 bases from V and 8 from J, leaving 13 bases between them. Germline V gives CDR1 LGHDT, CDR2 YNNKEL (reference sequence). This CDR3 has 14 amino acids. CDR3 coding DNA: TGTGCCAGCAGCCAAGATTATCAGGTAGCGGGCTACACCTTC. Translated, it gives CASSQDYQVAGYTF.

The chain links TRBV10-2 to TRBJ1-3, with D possibly matching TRBD1 (5 bases). Trimming took 6 bases from V and 4 from J, leaving 10 bases between them. CDR1 and CDR2 (germline): WSHSY, SAAADI. This CDR3 has 13 amino acids. In DNA form, the CDR3 reads TGCGCCAGCAGAGAAACAGGCGGAAACACCATATATTTT. It is translated as CASRETGGNTIYF.